One and the same sample provided the 10 T cell receptor beta chains below, sequenced in a study of blood T cell repertoires in COVID-19. Sequenced by immunoSEQ multiplex PCR; TCRdb stores in-frame clones only, minus some. The repertoire consists of roughly 200,000 clones, with around 83% occurring once and the leading ten covering roughly 9.4%. The specimen sequenced was peripheral blood. All receptors come from a man aged 35 to 55 with active or convalescent COVID-19.

The V gene is TRBV4-3, the J gene TRBJ2-2; 8 nucleotides match TRBD2. The CDR3 has 17 residues. Per germline, CDR1 LGHNA and CDR2 YSLEER. After removal of 3 bases from V and 5 bases from J, the junction contained 11 bases not matched to a gene. The DNA for the CDR3 is TGCGCCAGCAGCCAGGAAGGGACTAGTCAGAAAACCGGGGAGCTGTTTTTT. Its translation: CASSQEGTSQKTGELFF.

The chain couples TRBV6-5 to TRBJ2-7; D perhaps matches TRBD2 (6 bases). V was shortened by 11 bases and J by 1 base, with 18 bases between the two germline ends. The CDR3 spans 14 residues. Germline V gene sequence: CDR1 MNHEY, CDR2 SVGAGI. CDR3 in amino acids: CASSRGDGSYEQYF. Written as DNA, the CDR3 is TGTGCCTCTTCTCGCGGGGACGGATCCTACGAGCAGTACTTC.

The chain joins TRBV3-1 (or the pseudogene TRBV3-2) to TRBJ2-2; D remains unclear. Germline V gene lookup returns CDR1 LGHDT and CDR2 YNNKEL (reference sequence). This CDR3 spans 11 amino acids. Trimming took off 3 bases at V and 6 bases at J, with 2 bases between the two ends. In nucleotides, the CDR3 is TGTGCCAGCAGCCACGCCGGGGAGCTGTTTTTT. This sequence encodes CASSHAGELFF.

The sample holds a few counts of this clone. The chain is built from TRBV2 and TRBJ1-1, with D unresolved. Trimming left V 0 bases short and J 0 bases short, with 11 bases between. Germline CDR1 reads SNHLY; CDR2 reads FYNNEI. The CDR3 covers 16 residues. The CDR3 nucleotides are TGTGCCAGCAGTGAAGCGCCAGGCAGAGTGAACACTGAAGCTTTCTTT. Amino acid sequence: CASSEAPGRVNTEAFF.

J is TRBJ2-3 and V is TRBV6-6; TRBD1 might be the D (5 bases). From germline, CDR1 is MNHNY and CDR2 SVGAGI (reference sequence). Trimming stripped 4 bases from V and 3 bases from J, with 11 bases between. The CDR3 consists of 14 residues. The CDR3 DNA reads TGTGCCAGCAGTTCAGACAGAAGTACAGATACGCAGTATTTT. Translating it yields CASSSDRSTDTQYF.

The J gene is TRBJ2-1, the V gene TRBV7-9; tentatively, D is TRBD1 (6 bases). The CDR3 loop spans 13 amino acids. Looked up from germline, CDR1 is SEHNR and CDR2 is FQNEAQ (reference sequence). The V and J ends lost 2 bases and 6 bases respectively, with 8 bases between them. The CDR3 region has the DNA TGTGCCAGCAGCTTACGGGACACCAATGAGCAGTTCTTC. Translating gives CASSLRDTNEQFF. The full variable domain, with the rest looked up from reference TRBV7-9 and TRBJ2-1, is DTGVSQNPRHKITKRGQNVTFRCDPISEHNRLYWYRQTLGQGPEFLTYFQNEAQLEKSRLLSDRFSAERPKGSFSTLEIQRTEQGDSAMYLCASSLRDTNEQFFGPGTRLTVL.

This clone was counted a few times. The chain is built from TRBV11-2 and TRBJ2-7, with 11 bases matching TRBD2. Germline lookup yields CDR1 SGHAT and CDR2 FQNNGV. Trimming took 7 bases from V and 1 from J; bases not matched to a gene: 9. The CDR3 contains 16 residues. CDR3 in DNA: TGTGCCAGCACCCTCCTTAGCGGGGGGGGGTCCTACGAGCAGTACTTC. Amino acids: CASTLLSGGGSYEQYF.

The V and J genes are TRBV6-5 and TRBJ1-2, with a weak D call TRBD1 (6 bases). The CDR3 is 12 amino acids. CDR1 is MNHEY and CDR2 is SVGAGI in the germline V gene. The V and J ends lost 6 bases and 6 bases respectively, with 11 bases between them. This CDR3 reads CASSRRGDGYTF. The CDR3, as DNA: TGTGCCAGCAGCCGCAGGGGTGATGGCTACACCTTC.

J is TRBJ2-7 and V is TRBV5-1; 10 bases agree with TRBD2. The CDR3 loop spans 15 amino acids. The V gene end was trimmed by 0 bases and the J gene end by 2 bases; junction bases not matched to a gene: 2. Germline-derived CDR1 and CDR2 are SGHRS and YFSETQ. CDR3 amino acids: CASSLEGTSAYEQYF. The CDR3 DNA is TGCGCCAGCAGCTTGGAAGGGACTAGCGCCTACGAGCAGTACTTC.

V gene TRBV9 combines with J gene TRBJ2-3; 11 bases align to TRBD1. With 0 bases clipped from V and 6 bases from J, the junction kept 3 bases outside the gene matches. Germline CDR1 is SGDLS and CDR2 is YYNGEE. CDR3 length: 15 residues. CDR3 protein: CASSVAGTGGDTQYF. The CDR3 DNA is TGTGCCAGCAGCGTAGCCGGGACAGGGGGTGATACGCAGTATTTT. Full variable domain (missing parts from reference TRBV9 and TRBJ2-3): DSGVTQTPKHLITATGQRVTLRCSPRSGDLSVYWYQQSLDQGLQFLIQYYNGEERAKGNILERFSAQQFPDLHSELNLSSLELGDSALYFCASSVAGTGGDTQYFGPGTRLTVL.